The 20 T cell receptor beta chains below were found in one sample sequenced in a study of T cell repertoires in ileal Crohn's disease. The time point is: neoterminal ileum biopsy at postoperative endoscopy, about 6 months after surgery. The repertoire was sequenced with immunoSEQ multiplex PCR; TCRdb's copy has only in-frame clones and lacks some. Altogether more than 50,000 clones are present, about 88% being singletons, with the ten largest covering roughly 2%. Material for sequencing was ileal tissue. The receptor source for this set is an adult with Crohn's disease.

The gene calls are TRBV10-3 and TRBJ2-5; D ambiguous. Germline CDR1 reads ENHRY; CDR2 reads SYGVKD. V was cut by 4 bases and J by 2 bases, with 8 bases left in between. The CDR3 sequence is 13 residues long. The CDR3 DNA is TGTGCCATCAGTGGAAACGGGCAAGAGACCCAGTACTTC. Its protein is CAISGNGQETQYF.

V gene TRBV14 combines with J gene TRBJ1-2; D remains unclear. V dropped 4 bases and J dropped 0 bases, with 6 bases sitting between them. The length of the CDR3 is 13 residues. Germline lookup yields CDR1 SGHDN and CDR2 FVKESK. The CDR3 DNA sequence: TGTGCCAGCAGCCGGCTCACTAACTATGGCTACACCTTC. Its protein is CASSRLTNYGYTF.

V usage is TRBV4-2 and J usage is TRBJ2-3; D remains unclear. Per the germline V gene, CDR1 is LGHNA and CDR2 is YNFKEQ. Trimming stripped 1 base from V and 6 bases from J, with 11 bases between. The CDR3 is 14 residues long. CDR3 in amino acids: CASSQGDSTDTQYF. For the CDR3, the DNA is TGTGCCAGCAGCCAAGGAGACTCCACGGATACGCAGTATTTT.

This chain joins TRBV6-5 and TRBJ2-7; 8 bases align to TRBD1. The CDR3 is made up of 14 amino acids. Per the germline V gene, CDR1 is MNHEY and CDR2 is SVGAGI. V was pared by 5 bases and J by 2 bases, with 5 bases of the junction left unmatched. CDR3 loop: CASSRQTGAYEQYV. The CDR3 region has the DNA TGTGCCAGCAGTCGACAGACAGGGGCCTACGAGCAGTACGTC.

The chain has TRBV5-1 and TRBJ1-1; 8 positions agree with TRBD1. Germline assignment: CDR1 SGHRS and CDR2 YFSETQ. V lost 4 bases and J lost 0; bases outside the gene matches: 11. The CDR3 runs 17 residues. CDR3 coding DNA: TGCGCCAGCAGCCTTGGACAGGGAAGGACTATGAACACTGAAGCTTTCTTT. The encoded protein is CASSLGQGRTMNTEAFF.

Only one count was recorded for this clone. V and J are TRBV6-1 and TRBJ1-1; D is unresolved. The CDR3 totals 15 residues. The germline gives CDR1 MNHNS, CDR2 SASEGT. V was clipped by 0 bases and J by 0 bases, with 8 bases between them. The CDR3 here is CASSEASVMNTEAFF. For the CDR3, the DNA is TGTGCCAGCAGTGAAGCCTCGGTCATGAACACTGAAGCTTTCTTT.

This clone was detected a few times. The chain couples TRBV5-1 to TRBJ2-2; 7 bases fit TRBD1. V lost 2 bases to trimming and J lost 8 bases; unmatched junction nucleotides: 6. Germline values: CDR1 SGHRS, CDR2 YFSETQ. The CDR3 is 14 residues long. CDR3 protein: CASSLQGTLGELFF. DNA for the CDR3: TGCGCCAGCAGCTTACAGGGGACCCTGGGGGAGCTGTTTTTT.

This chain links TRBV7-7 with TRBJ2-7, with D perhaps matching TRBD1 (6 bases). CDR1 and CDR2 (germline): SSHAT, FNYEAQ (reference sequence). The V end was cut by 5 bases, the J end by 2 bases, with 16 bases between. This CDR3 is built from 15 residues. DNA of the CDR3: TGTGCCAGCAGCCTGGTGGACAGTCTAGCCTACGAGCAGTACGTC. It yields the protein CASSLVDSLAYEQYV.

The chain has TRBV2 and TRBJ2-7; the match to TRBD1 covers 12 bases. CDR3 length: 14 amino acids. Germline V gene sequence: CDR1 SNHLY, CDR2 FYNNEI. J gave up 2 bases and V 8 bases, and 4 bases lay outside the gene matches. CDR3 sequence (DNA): TGTGCCAGCCAAGGGACAGGGGGCACCTACGAGCAGTACGTC. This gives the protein CASQGTGGTYEQYV.

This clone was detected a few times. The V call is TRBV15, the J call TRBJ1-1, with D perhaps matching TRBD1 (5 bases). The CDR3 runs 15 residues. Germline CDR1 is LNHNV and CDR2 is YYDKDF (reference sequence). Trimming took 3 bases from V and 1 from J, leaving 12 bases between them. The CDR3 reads CATSSDKDRNTEAFF. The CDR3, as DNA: TGTGCCACCAGCAGCGACAAAGACAGGAACACTGAAGCTTTCTTT.

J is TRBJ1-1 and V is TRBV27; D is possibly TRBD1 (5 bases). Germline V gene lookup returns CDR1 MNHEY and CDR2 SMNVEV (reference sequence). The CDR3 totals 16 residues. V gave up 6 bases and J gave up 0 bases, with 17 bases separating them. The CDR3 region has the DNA TGTGCCAGCAGCCGGGAGGGGCCGCGTATGAACACTGAAGCTTTCTTT. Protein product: CASSREGPRMNTEAFF.

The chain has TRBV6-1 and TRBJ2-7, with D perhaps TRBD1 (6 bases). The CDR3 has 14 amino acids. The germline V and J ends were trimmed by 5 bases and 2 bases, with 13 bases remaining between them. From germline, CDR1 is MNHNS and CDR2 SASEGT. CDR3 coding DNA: TGTGCCAGCAGTCCAGGACAGTCCACCTACGAGCAGTACGTC. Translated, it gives CASSPGQSTYEQYV.

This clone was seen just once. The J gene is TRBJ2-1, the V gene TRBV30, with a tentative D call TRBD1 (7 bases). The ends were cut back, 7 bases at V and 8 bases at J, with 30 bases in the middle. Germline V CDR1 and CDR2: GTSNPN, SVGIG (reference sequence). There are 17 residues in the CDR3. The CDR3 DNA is TGTGCCTCTTCTGGGGTGCAAGCAGGGGGGTGGTCCTATGAGCAGTTCTTC. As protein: CASSGVQAGGWSYEQFF.

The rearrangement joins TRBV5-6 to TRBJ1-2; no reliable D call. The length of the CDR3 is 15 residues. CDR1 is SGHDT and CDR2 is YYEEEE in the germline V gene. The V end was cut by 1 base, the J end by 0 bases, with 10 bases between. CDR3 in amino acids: CASSLSERANYGYTF. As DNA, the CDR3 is TGTGCCAGCAGCTTGTCCGAGAGAGCTAACTATGGCTACACCTTC.

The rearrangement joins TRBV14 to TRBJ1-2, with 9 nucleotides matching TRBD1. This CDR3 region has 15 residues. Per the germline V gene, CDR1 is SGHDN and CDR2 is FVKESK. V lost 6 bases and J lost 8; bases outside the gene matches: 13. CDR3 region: CASRYGTGRFGGYTF. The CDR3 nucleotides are TGTGCCAGCAGATACGGGACAGGGAGGTTTGGGGGCTACACCTTC. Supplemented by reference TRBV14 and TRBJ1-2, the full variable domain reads EAGVTQFPSHSVIEKGQTVTLRCDPISGHDNLYWYRRVMGKEIKFLLHFVKESKQDESGMPNNRFLAERTGGTYSTLKVQPAELEDSGVYFCASRYGTGRFGGYTFGSGTRLTVV.

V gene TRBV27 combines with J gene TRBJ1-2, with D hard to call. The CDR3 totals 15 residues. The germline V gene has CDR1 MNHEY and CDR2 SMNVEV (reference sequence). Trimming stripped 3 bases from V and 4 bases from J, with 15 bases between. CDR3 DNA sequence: TGTGCCAGCAGTTTTCGGTCTACTATTGGCTATGGCTACACCTTC. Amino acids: CASSFRSTIGYGYTF.

The CDR3 protein is CALEGQEASYEQYF. The CDR3 nucleotides read TGTGCCTTGGAGGGACAGGAAGCTTCCTACGAGCAGTACTTC. V usage is TRBV30 and J usage is TRBJ2-7; 8 bases line up with TRBD1. The trim removed 7 bases at V and 1 base at J, leaving 9 bases unmatched. The CDR3 consists of 14 residues. Germline CDR1 and CDR2: GTSNPN and SVGIG (reference sequence).

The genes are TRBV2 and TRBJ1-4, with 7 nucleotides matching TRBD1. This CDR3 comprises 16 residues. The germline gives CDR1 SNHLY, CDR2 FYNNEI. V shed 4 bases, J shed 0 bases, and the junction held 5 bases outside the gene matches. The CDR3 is CASSADRASTNEKLFF. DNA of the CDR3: TGTGCCAGCAGTGCAGACAGGGCTTCAACTAATGAAAAACTGTTTTTT.

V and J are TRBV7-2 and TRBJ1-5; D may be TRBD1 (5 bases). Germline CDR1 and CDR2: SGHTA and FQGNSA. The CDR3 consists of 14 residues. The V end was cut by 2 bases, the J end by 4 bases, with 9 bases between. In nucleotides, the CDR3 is TGTGCCAGCAGCTTAAGACAGTATAATCAGCCCCAGCATTTT. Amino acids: CASSLRQYNQPQHF.

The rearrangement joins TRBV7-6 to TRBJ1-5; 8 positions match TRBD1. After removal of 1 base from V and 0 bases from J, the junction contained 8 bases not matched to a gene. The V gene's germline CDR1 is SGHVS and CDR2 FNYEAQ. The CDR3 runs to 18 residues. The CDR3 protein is CASSLGDRSLYSNQPQHF. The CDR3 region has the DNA TGTGCCAGCAGCTTAGGGGACAGGAGCCTCTATAGCAATCAGCCCCAGCATTTT.